The 3 T cell receptor beta chains in this list originate from one sample, sequenced in a study of T cell responses to AZD1222 COVID-19 vaccine. Produced via immunoSEQ multiplex PCR; TCRdb's table is partial and in-frame only. The data show 85,000 to 100,000 clones, over 75% seen once. The sample in question was peripheral blood, obtained on day 0 of AZD1222 vaccination. The receptors come from an adult in good health.

Of note for this clone: Distinct nucleotide sequences in the sample also encode this CDR3. The chain recombines TRBV28 with TRBJ1-4; D unresolved. The V gene's germline CDR1 is MDHEN and CDR2 SYDVKM. The CDR3 consists of 12 residues. The V end was cut by 6 bases, the J end by 8 bases, with 10 bases between. CDR3 residues: CASRGRGEKLFF. In nucleotides, the CDR3 is TGTGCCAGCAGAGGGCGAGGGGAAAAACTGTTTTTT.

This sequence joins TRBV19 and TRBJ1-2, with D perhaps TRBD1 (6 bases). The CDR3 length is 14 residues. The V gene lost 4 bases and the J gene lost 8 bases, with 17 bases spanning the gap. The germline V gene has CDR1 LNHDA and CDR2 SQIVND (reference sequence). The CDR3 DNA sequence: TGTGCCAGTAGTAACCCCCAGGGGCGCGGAGGCTACACCTTC. This codes for CASSNPQGRGGYTF. The variable domain in full, with the rest retrieved from reference TRBV19 and TRBJ1-2, is DGGITQSPKYLFRKEGQNVTLSCEQNLNHDAMYWYRQDPGQGLRLIYYSQIVNDFQKGDIAEGYSVSREKKESFPLTVTSAQKNPTAFYLCASSNPQGRGGYTFGSGTRLTVV.

This chain connects TRBV27 to TRBJ1-1; weak D call: TRBD1 (6 bases). CDR3 length: 15 amino acids. Germline CDR1 reads MNHEY; CDR2 reads SMNVEV (reference sequence). V lost 7 bases and J lost 2, with 17 bases in between. CDR3 in amino acids: CASTGDIYSNTEAFF. The CDR3 DNA reads TGTGCCAGCACTGGGGACATCTATTCTAACACTGAAGCTTTCTTT.